This T cell receptor beta chain was profiled in a study of T cell clonality in common variable immunodeficiency. Sequenced by immunoSEQ multiplex PCR; TCRdb stores in-frame clones only, minus some. The specimen has 2,500 to 3,000 clones, none found just once. Only a few counts were recorded for this clone. What it recognizes is unknown. The read finishes 3 residues shy of the CDR3 end, and the germline J gene is used to complete it. Study results and limitations: CVID subjects shared fewer TCRbeta clones than healthy controls did. T cell subpopulation sequencing would be needed to explain CVID clonality. Common variable immunodeficiency TCR beta sequences reportedly had fewer deletions and N-nucleotide insertions.

Most patients and controls had Caucasian heritage. This CDR3 spans 14 amino acids. Germline V gives CDR1 SGHRS, CDR2 YFSETQ. With 0 bases removed from V and 1 base from J, the gap between germline ends came to 4 bases. The chain has TRBV5-1 and TRBJ2-2; D gene unclear. Source material: peripheral blood mononuclear cells. The TCR comes from a human donor with common variable immunodeficiency. The part of the CDR3 DNA that was read is TGCGCCAGCAGCTTGGACAGGAACACCGGGGAG. Translated, it gives CASSLDRNTGE. The CDR3 as a whole reads CASSLDRNTGELFF.